Listed here is a single T cell receptor (beta chain). Its antigen is not known. TCRdb called the reads again in MiXCR, with one record for every CDR3 protein. This table has about 680,000 distinct CDR3 sequences, 24% appearing once. V was pared by 4 bases and J by 3 bases, with 9 bases of the junction left unmatched. This CDR3 has 15 amino acids. Germline-derived CDR1 and CDR2 are SQVTM and ANQGSEA. The data were obtained in a study of T cell repertoires in cytomegalovirus infection. Study in general: Indicated by public TCR beta signatures were CMV infection and matching HLA type.

General study findings and limits: Clonotypes of TCR beta that were HLA-C-restricted and CMV-specific dominated the ex vivo response.

V and J are TRBV29-1 and TRBJ2-5; 9 positions agree with TRBD2. The specimen was CD8+ T cells from PBMCs. The receptor was derived from a human donor in good health (CMV status not recorded). Some clones in this sample may be carry-over from other donors' samples. CDR3 region: CSVVLAGYGEETQYF. The CDR3 DNA sequence: TGCAGCGTTGTGCTAGCGGGGTATGGGGAAGAGACCCAGTACTTC.